This T cell receptor (beta chain) came from a study of monozygotic twins with inflammatory bowel disease. Study-level findings and limits: Healthy co-twins exceeded IBD patients in TCRbeta diversity as measured by inverse Simpson. Especially with disease activity, IBD patients shared fewer clonotypes with others than healthy twins did.

The template switching step added UMIs that contained a 6-nucleotide sample barcode. One entry per CDR3 protein, without DNA, is what TCRdb gives after re-calling the 5' RACE reads. Across roughly 160,000 distinct CDR3 sequences, the top ten clones capture 2.4% of the sample. As to this clonotype: Its antigen remains unidentified.

The CDR3 has 13 amino acids. CDR1 and CDR2 (germline): SGHVS, FQNEAQ. The TCR sequence derives from a human donor with ulcerative colitis or Crohn's disease, or a healthy co-twin of an affected twin (not recorded which). The material sequenced was blood. The chain has TRBV7-8 and TRBJ2-5. CDR3 region: CASSVYAGETQYF.